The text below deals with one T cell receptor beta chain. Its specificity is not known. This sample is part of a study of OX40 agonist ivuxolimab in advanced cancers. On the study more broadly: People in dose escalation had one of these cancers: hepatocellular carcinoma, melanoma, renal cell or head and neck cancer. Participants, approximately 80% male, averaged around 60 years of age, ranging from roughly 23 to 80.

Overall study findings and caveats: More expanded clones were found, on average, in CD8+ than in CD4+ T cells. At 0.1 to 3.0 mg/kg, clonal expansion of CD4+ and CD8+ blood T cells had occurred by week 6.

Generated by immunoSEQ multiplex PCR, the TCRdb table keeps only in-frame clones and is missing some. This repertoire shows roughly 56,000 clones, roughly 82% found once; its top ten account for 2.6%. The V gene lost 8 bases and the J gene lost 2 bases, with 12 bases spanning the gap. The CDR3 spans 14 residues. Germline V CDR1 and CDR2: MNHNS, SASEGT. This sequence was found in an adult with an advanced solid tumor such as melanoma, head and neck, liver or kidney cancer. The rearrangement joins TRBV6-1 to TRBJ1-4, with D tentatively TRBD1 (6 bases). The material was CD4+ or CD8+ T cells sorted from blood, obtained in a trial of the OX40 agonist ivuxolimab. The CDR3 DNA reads TGTGCCAGCGAATGGGGGGCGACTAATGAAAAACTGTTTTTT. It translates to CASEWGATNEKLFF.